This TCR beta chain was observed in a study of cytomegalovirus exposure and HLA in healthy donors (TCRdb year 2017). Describing the broader study: According to an earlier analysis of a few hundred of the donors, 150 million to 200 million T cells yielded approximately 120 million unique TCR beta sequences and about 300 Gb of sequence data. An early release that covered about 600 HLA-typed donors contained approximately 300 gigabases of sequencing data and 65 million to 100 million unique TCR sequences. Among the 398 genotyped donors, around 81% belonged to the genetic ancestry cluster associated with self-reported Caucasian donors. The study was designed to test whether signatures of past pathogen exposure could be identified by cataloging public T cell receptors. The study used immunosequencing to profile the T cell repertoires of some 600 subjects and linked those repertoires to cytomegalovirus serostatus. A separate validation cohort of over a hundred different subjects was used in addition to the roughly 670-subject first cohort. The study combined high-throughput TCR immunosequencing, statistical association of individual TCRs with disease status, and machine learning to predict cytomegalovirus infection status. In a later analysis, previously published TCR beta repertoires from 670 or so donors were re-analyzed and high-resolution HLA genotyping was added so that TCR occurrence patterns could be studied. Rather than using new phenotypic data, the later analysis identified candidate immune exposures from TCR beta sequences and from how often those sequences occurred across donors. An earlier analysis of several hundred of the donors applied high-throughput TCR beta sequencing to assess whether each TCR beta V gene segment acted as functional or pseudogenic. Donor age, sex, ethnicity and CMV serostatus were compiled together with the repertoire data. A later genetic analysis took genome-wide SNP genotypes for about 65% of the roughly 670 donors and used that subset as a discovery cohort. All discovery cohort repertoires had been generated on a single sequencing platform. Both class I and class II loci were covered by HLA typing, at four-digit resolution. Typing coverage varied by locus: roughly 629-630 donors for A, B, C, DRB1 and DQB1; roughly 560 for DQA1; more than 600 for DPA1; roughly 450 for DPB1. About five DR-DQ haplotypes were handled as single units for association and clustering, since linkage in the cohort was strong. Across about 370 genotyped donors of the cohort, an average of roughly 250,000 unique TCR beta nucleotide sequences per donor were sequenced, and roughly 20% of those sequences were non-productive.

This clone was counted between two and nine times. The target of this receptor is not known. Base qualities are missing; no much larger clone stands one base away. The research as a whole found: Compared with the approximately 710-donor mean, donors in an Asian-associated ancestry cluster had fewer N-insertions in productive TCRs, according to a later genetic analysis. In an earlier analysis of several hundred of the donors, most TCR beta V segments were observed in productive rearrangements about 90% or about 30% of the time, broadly matching IMGT annotations. Sequencing depth was assumed to be roughly uniform across donors in the presence/absence analyses, though that assumption may not hold. The only immune exposure information available for the cohort was CMV serostatus. In a later analysis, HLA-associated TCR beta chains showed more clonal expansion and lower generation probabilities than non-associated chains that were equally common. Most TCR sequences were seen in very few donors, while some public TCRs were found in many individuals. A later analysis found that TCR association rates varied across HLA loci, with DRB1 alleles showing the most associated TCRs and HLA-C alleles the fewest. Most CMV-associated TCR beta chains appeared to be HLA-restricted in a later analysis, and the HLA associations seemed to be driven largely by CMV exposure. In the study, some 160 TCR beta chains were listed as associated with cytomegalovirus. A further reported finding was that TCR beta sequences accurately predicted the HLA-A and HLA-B alleles for most subjects in the first cohort. Because counts were too low, 15 to 20 rarely observed V segments, including chromosome 9 orphons, were left out of the earlier analysis of a few hundred of the donors. Because some donors lacked HLA typing at each locus, the association tests relied only on the typed subset. A later analysis associated 16,951 TCR beta sequences with specific HLA alleles at a false discovery rate of 0.05. Strong co-occurrence of HLA alleles, especially DR and DQ, made assigning TCR associations to individual alleles difficult. According to the authors, the approach could potentially be generalized to other disease states and immunological phenotypes. Only TCR beta chains were sequenced in this cohort, and the absence of alpha or paired-chain data limited detectable features. In a later genetic analysis, a missense DCLRE1C variant was associated with V-gene and J-gene trimming of TCR beta chains, and the association was replicated in an independent cohort. A few of the identified cytomegalovirus-associated TCR beta chains were confirmed in vitro to be specific for cytomegalovirus antigens. A cluster of highly shared sequence variants was judged likely to be a technical artifact of the sequencing pipeline. Several of the top co-occurrence clusters appeared to be linked to parvovirus B19, influenza, CMV and Epstein-Barr virus, according to a later analysis. In both the original and validation cohorts, the classifier was reported to diagnose cytomegalovirus status with high specificity and sensitivity. Correlated functional status among segregating V segments might be attributable to linkage disequilibrium, but an unknown experimental factor could not be ruled out.

The cohort was made up of approximately 670 healthy bone marrow donors. At the time of sampling, every cohort member was nominally healthy, though immune exposures that went unrecorded were likely present. The donor was CMV seronegative and was included in the group of 352 seronegative cohort members. Each donor provided a peripheral blood sample, and peripheral blood mononuclear cells were used for TCR beta sequencing. The Qiagen DNeasy Blood Extraction Kit was used to extract genomic DNA from the blood cell samples. The library was generated by the immunoSEQ multiplex PCR assay. For the multiplex PCR, a mixture combining 60 forward primers for TCR Vbeta segments and 13 reverse primers for TCR Jbeta segments was used. A multiplex PCR assay on genomic DNA amplified the CDR3 region of rearranged TCR beta genes. On the Illumina HiSeq System, the amplified TCR beta libraries were sequenced as 87-base-pair reads. As for the authors' bioinformatics: Across the 670 or so repertoires, a later analysis counted some 80 million unique TCR beta chains, around 11 million of which were shared by at least two donors. A nearest-neighbor algorithm error-corrected the raw reads and collapsed the reads into unique sequences, merging closely related sequences to remove PCR and sequencing errors. To assign V, D and J gene segments, CDR3 sequences were aligned to IMGT reference sequences. For a sequence to be retained, a match of at least six nucleotides to both a V gene segment and a J gene segment was required. Rearrangements were called productive when the CDR3 lacked stop codons and stayed in frame with V and J; all others were non-productive. Following IMGT convention, CDR3 was defined as the stretch from the second conserved V-encoded cysteine to the conserved J-encoded phenylalanine. The earlier analysis of fewer than 700 of the donors excluded sequences that lacked an unambiguous match to a single V gene segment. In an earlier analysis of a few hundred of the donors, V segments were called functional above 56.7% productive rearrangements and were called segregating when the between-donor standard deviation exceeded 5%. A statistical classification framework was developed to diagnose cytomegalovirus status using the catalog of TCR beta chain sequences. V and J gene assignment, in a later analysis, came from comparing TCR nucleotide sequences with IMGT/GENE-DB human TR gene sequences. The TCRdist pipeline was used in a later analysis to assign CDR3 sequences and most-parsimonious VDJ recombination scenarios. In a later analysis, each TCR beta chain was defined by its CDR3 amino acid sequence together with its V-gene family, and reads without a unique V-gene family were excluded. In a later analysis, a few hundred highly shared, low-generation-probability nucleotide sequences were removed to address suspected cross-contamination and a sequencing artifact. A later analysis calculated a clonal expansion index for each public chain from normalized within-repertoire ranks of inferred template counts. A later analysis computed generation probabilities with a VDJ recombination model fitted to out-of-frame rearrangements, and checked the results against IGoR. Hypergeometric tests were used in a later analysis to score TCR-TCR, TCR-HLA and TCR-CMV co-occurrence, with a repertoire-size bias correction applied to the TCR pairs. To estimate false discovery rates, a later analysis permuted the HLA or CMV assignments 20 times. In a later analysis, co-occurring TCRs were grouped using DBSCAN, and TCRdist sequence similarity was added for clustering within HLA-allele-positive subsets. For co-occurrence clustering, repertoires with fewer than 30,000 or more than 120,000 public chains were excluded, along with 4 to 6 repertoires with anomalous nucleotide sharing. Held by TCRdb, this immuneACCESS table contains in-frame sequences only and omits some clones. Under half of the omission traces to an unresolved V gene where checked; the cause of the rest is unknown. Clone size and V and J calls were adopted from that table, with D and trimming inferred from the DNA. Recorded for this sample are approximately 200,000 clones; roughly 80% of them occurred a single time. The ten largest clones represent around 0.25% of the sample.

The origin of this receptor is a boy between 10 and 17 years old in good health and CMV-seronegative. What was sequenced was PBMCs.

In nucleotides, the sequence is TGTGCTAGTGCTGTCTGGTCTACCTACAATGAGCAGTTCTTC. It translates to CASAVWSTYNEQFF. This chain joins TRBV12-5 to TRBJ2-1, with the D gene uncertain. Measured from the cysteine to the phenylalanine, the CDR3 is 14 residues long. Only the CDR3 region is kept as DNA, spanning 42 bases read in frame from base 1. The CDR1 and CDR2 encoded by the germline V gene are LGHNT and FRNRAP. V loses 7 bases, J loses 2 bases, and the germline ends lie 12 bases apart.